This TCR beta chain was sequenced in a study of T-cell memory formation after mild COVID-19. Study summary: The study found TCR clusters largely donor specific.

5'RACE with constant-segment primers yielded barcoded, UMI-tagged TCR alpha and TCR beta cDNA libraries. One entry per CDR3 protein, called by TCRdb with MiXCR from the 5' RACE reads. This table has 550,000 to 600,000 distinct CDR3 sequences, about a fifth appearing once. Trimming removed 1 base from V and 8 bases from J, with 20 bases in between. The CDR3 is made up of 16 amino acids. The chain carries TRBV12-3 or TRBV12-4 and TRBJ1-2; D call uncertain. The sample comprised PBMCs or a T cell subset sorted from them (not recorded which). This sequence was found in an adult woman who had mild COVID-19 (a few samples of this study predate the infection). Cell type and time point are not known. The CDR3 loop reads CASSLDGVRPIRGYTF. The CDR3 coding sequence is TGTGCCAGCAGTTTAGACGGGGTACGGCCTATTCGGGGCTACACCTTC.